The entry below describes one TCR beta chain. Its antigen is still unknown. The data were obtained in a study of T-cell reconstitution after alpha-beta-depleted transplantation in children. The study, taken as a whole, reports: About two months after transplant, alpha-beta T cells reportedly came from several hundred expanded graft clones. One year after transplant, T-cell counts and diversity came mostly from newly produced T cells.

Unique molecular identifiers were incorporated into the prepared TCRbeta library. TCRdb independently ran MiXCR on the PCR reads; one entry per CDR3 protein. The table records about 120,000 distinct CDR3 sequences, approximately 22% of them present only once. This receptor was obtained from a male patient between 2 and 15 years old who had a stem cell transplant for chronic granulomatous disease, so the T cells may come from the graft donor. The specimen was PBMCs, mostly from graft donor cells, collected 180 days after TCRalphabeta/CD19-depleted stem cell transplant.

Here the CDR3 DNA reads TGTGCCAGCAGTTCGGGACAGGAAGAGACCCAGTACTTC. It encodes CASSSGQEETQYF. This rearrangement joins TRBV28 to TRBJ2-5; 8 bases align to TRBD1. V gave up 4 bases and J gave up 3 bases; unmatched junction bases: 1. Germline CDR1 is MDHEN and CDR2 is SYDVKM. This CDR3 region has 13 residues.